Listed below are T cell receptor beta chains from one sample, sequenced in a study of cytomegalovirus exposure and HLA in healthy donors. This table comes from immunoSEQ multiplex PCR, and its TCRdb copy is limited to in-frame clones, with some not included. Counted here are approximately 220,000 clones, just over 75% occurring once; the ten biggest clones make up under 0.8%. The sequencing input was PBMCs. The receptor set was obtained from a man between 18 and 29 years old in good health and CMV-seronegative. The CDR3 runs from the conserved cysteine through the conserved F or W. The order of the fields is clone size, J gene, D gene, V gene, CDR3 protein, CDR3 DNA. A D gene is named only where the DNA matches it firmly. Size is omitted from some rows. Given values are once, few, many or a class for expanded clones.

few TRBJ1-5 NA TRBV25-1 CASSDSNQPQHF TGTGCCAGCAGTGACAGTAATCAGCCCCAGCATTTT
NA TRBJ1-6 NA TRBV5-1 CASQEHNSPLHF TGCGCCAGTCAGGAACATAATTCACCCCTCCACTTT
NA TRBJ2-7 TRBD2 TRBV4-1 CASSLGTSGYEQYF TGCGCCAGCAGCCTCGGGACTAGCGGTTACGAGCAGTACTTC
NA TRBJ2-7 NA TRBV9 CASSVGSPTLYEQYF TGTGCCAGCAGCGTAGGAAGCCCTACCCTCTACGAGCAGTACTTC
NA TRBJ2-3 NA TRBV18 CASSLARLSTDTQYF TGTGCCAGCTCTCTAGCGAGACTAAGCACAGATACGCAGTATTTT
NA TRBJ1-2 NA TRBV19 CASSLAGNYGYTF TGTGCCAGTAGTCTAGCAGGGAATTATGGCTACACCTTC
NA TRBJ2-1 NA TRBV7-8 CASSPGTSSSYNEQFF TGTGCCAGCAGCCCAGGGACTTCCAGCTCCTACAATGAGCAGTTCTTC
NA TRBJ1-4 NA TRBV15 CATSRDQGGDEKLFF TGTGCCACCAGCAGAGATCAGGGTGGGGATGAAAAACTGTTTTTT
NA TRBJ1-1 TRBD1 TRBV6-5 CASSLDIQQGAEAFF TGTGCCAGCAGCTTAGACATCCAACAGGGGGCTGAAGCTTTCTTT
NA TRBJ2-3 NA TRBV27 CASSWARTDTQYF TGTGCCAGCAGTTGGGCACGGACAGATACGCAGTATTTT
NA TRBJ2-5 TRBD2 TRBV5-1 CASSGGTSGLQETQYF TGCGCCAGCAGCGGAGGGACTAGCGGGCTCCAAGAGACCCAGTACTTC
NA TRBJ2-1 TRBD2 TRBV10-2 CASSESVAGGGTNEQFF TGCGCCAGCAGTGAGTCTGTAGCGGGAGGCGGTACGAATGAGCAGTTCTTC